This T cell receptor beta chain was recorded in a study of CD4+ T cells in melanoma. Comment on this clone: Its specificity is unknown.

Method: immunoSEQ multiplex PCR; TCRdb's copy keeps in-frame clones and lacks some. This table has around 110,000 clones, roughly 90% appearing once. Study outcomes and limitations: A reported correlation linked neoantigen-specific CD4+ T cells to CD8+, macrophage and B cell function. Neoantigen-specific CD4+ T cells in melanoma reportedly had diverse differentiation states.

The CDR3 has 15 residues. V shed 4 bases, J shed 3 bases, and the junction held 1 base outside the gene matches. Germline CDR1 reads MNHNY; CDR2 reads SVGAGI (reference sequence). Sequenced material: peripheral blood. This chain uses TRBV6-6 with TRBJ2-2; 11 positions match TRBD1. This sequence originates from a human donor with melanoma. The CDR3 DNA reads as TGTGCCAGCAGTTGGGGACAGGGGGACACCGGGGAGCTGTTTTTT. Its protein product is CASSWGQGDTGELFF.